This TCR beta chain derives from a study of T cell responses to AZD1222 COVID-19 vaccine. Points from the study as a whole: Spike was spanned by vaccine-associated CD4 TCRs, with dominance at 160-218 and 743-854. Among AZD1222 vaccinees, only 5 or 6 were seropositive at baseline.

The CDR3 extends over 13 amino acids. Trimming left V 4 bases short and J 9 bases short, with 11 bases between. Germline V lookup: CDR1 SGDLS, CDR2 YYNGEE. Second doses that came at about 4 or about 12 weeks were put together. For this clone: Its antigen is currently unknown.

This table comes from immunoSEQ multiplex PCR, and its TCRdb copy is limited to in-frame clones, with some not included. Altogether 30,000 to 35,000 clones are present, around nine tenths being singletons, with the ten largest covering around 15%. This clonotype was obtained from an adult who received the AZD1222 COVID-19 vaccine. The chain has TRBV9 and TRBJ1-6, with TRBD1 as a possible D gene (6 bases). The sample consisted of peripheral blood, taken 28 days after the second AZD1222 dose. The CDR3 is CASSSQGISPLHF. CDR3 sequence (DNA): TGTGCCAGCAGCTCTCAGGGGATTTCACCCCTCCACTTT.